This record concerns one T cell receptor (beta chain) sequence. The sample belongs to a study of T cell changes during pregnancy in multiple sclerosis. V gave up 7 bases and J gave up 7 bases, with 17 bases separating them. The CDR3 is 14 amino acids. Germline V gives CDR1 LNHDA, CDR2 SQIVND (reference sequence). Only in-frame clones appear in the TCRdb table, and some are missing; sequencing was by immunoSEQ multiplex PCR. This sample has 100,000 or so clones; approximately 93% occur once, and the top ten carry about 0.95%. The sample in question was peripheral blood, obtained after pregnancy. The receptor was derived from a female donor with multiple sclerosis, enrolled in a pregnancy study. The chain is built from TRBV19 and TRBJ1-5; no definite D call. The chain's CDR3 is CASTLSGGRQPQHF. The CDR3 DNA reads TGTGCCAGTACCCTTTCTGGCGGGCGGCAGCCCCAGCATTTT.